Given below is one T cell receptor beta chain in context. Its target is unknown. Other nucleotide sequences in the sample specify the same CDR3. The naive CD8 fraction comprised CD45RO-negative cells positively selected for CCR7 and excluded terminally differentiated effector memory CD45RA+ cells. The data belong to a study of shared clonotypes between healthy human individuals. Generated by immunoSEQ multiplex PCR, the TCRdb table keeps only in-frame clones and is missing some. This sample yields about 2 million clones, of which about 95% are seen a single time; under 1.5% belongs to the top ten. Germline-derived CDR1 and CDR2 are SNHLY and FYNNEI. The CDR3 is made up of 13 amino acids. The V gene lost 0 bases and the J gene lost 4 bases, with 3 bases spanning the gap. The study's findings and limits: Naive CD4 clonotypes overlapped across a few donors at approximately 5.3%. The sole specimen, blood, was sampled, and tissue repertoires likely differ. The study generally estimated greater richness for naive than memory subsets. The four-donor shared clonotypes exceeded non-shared clonotypes in generation probability, with non-shared ones scoring lower.

Input material: naive CD8+ T cells sorted from blood. This chain uses TRBV2 with TRBJ2-2; D is undetermined. The TCR originated in a man aged 18 to 30 in good health. CDR3: CASSEASTGELFF. For the CDR3, the DNA is TGTGCCAGCAGTGAAGCTTCCACCGGGGAGCTGTTTTTT.